The table lists the clone carrying this TCR beta chain with a few counts. What it binds is unknown. CDR3 length equals 14 residues. The J segment lost 5 bases and the V segment lost 7 bases, leaving 6 bases of the junction unmatched. From germline, CDR1 is SNHLY and CDR2 FYNNEI. These data belong to a study of regulatory T cells in long-lasting Graves disease. Whole-study findings and limits: There were preferences for TRBV28, TRBJ1-2 and TRBJ2-5 in persistent disease. The sample size was small, and this may have reduced accuracy.

Time point specified: newly diagnosed GD, antithyroid drugs for less than 3 months. PBMC RNA served as the TCR library source. To make TCR beta libraries, researchers used iRepertoire HTBI primers and Arm-PCR of CDR3 regions. TCRdb recomputed calls from the multiplex PCR reads with MiXCR, one row per CDR3 protein. The sample shows hundreds of thousands of distinct CDR3 sequences, around 13% of them seen only once. This same sample was also part of a study on T cells in Graves' hyperthyroidism and ophthalmopathy.

The chain is built from TRBV2 and TRBJ1-1; TRBD1 matches 11 bases. This receptor was identified in a woman younger than 45 with Graves disease. Sequencing used peripheral blood mononuclear cells (PBMCs), obtained at new diagnosis, from a patient treated with antithyroid drugs. The CDR3 nucleotides read TGTGCCAGCACCTTAGGGACAGGGGGGACTGAAGCTTTCTTT. It yields the protein CASTLGTGGTEAFF. Full variable domain (remainder filled in from reference TRBV2 and TRBJ1-1): EPEVTQTPSHQVTQMGQEVILRCVPISNHLYFYWYRQILGQKVEFLVSFYNNEISEKSEIFDDQFSVERPDGSNFTLKIRSTKLEDSAMYFCASTLGTGGTEAFFGQGTRLTVV.